Listed below are T cell receptor beta chains from one sample, sequenced in a study of shared clonotypes between healthy human individuals. Using immunoSEQ multiplex PCR, the repertoire was profiled, and TCRdb retains in-frame clones only, with some absent. The top ten hold under 0.15% of the sample, which has about 2,500,000 clones, around 90% seen once. The sequenced sample was naive CD4+ T cells sorted from blood. All receptors derive from a man younger than 35 in good health. Both conserved end residues are trimmed from each CDR3. Each record gives: CDR3 protein, J gene, V gene.

ASQTSAAIDTQY	TRBJ2-3	TRBV7-2
ASRPGPNTDTQY	TRBJ2-3	TRBV6-5
ASSFRDRDEKLF	TRBJ1-4	TRBV7-2
ASSLGQDTEAF	TRBJ1-1	TRBV18
ASSLGLSGNTIY	TRBJ1-3	TRBV5-1
ATSRDGSSGQPQH	TRBJ1-5	TRBV15
ASSPLQATNNEQF	TRBJ2-1	TRBV18
ASSLQGAKTGELF	TRBJ2-2	TRBV6-5
ASSPPLRDFEAF	TRBJ1-1	TRBV18
ASSYSCASGRAGSYNEQF	TRBJ2-1	TRBV6-7
ASGNQETQY	TRBJ2-5	TRBV2
ASSLAATSGRKNEQF	TRBJ2-1	TRBV7-9
ASSFGLAGVKDTQY	TRBJ2-3	TRBV5-6
ASRDRGSSNEKLF	TRBJ1-4	TRBV2
ASSPALAGLATDTQY	TRBJ2-3	TRBV5-1
ASSPSLADTFTDTQY	TRBJ2-3	TRBV28
ASNNPGWDSRTNEKLF	TRBJ1-4	TRBV23-1